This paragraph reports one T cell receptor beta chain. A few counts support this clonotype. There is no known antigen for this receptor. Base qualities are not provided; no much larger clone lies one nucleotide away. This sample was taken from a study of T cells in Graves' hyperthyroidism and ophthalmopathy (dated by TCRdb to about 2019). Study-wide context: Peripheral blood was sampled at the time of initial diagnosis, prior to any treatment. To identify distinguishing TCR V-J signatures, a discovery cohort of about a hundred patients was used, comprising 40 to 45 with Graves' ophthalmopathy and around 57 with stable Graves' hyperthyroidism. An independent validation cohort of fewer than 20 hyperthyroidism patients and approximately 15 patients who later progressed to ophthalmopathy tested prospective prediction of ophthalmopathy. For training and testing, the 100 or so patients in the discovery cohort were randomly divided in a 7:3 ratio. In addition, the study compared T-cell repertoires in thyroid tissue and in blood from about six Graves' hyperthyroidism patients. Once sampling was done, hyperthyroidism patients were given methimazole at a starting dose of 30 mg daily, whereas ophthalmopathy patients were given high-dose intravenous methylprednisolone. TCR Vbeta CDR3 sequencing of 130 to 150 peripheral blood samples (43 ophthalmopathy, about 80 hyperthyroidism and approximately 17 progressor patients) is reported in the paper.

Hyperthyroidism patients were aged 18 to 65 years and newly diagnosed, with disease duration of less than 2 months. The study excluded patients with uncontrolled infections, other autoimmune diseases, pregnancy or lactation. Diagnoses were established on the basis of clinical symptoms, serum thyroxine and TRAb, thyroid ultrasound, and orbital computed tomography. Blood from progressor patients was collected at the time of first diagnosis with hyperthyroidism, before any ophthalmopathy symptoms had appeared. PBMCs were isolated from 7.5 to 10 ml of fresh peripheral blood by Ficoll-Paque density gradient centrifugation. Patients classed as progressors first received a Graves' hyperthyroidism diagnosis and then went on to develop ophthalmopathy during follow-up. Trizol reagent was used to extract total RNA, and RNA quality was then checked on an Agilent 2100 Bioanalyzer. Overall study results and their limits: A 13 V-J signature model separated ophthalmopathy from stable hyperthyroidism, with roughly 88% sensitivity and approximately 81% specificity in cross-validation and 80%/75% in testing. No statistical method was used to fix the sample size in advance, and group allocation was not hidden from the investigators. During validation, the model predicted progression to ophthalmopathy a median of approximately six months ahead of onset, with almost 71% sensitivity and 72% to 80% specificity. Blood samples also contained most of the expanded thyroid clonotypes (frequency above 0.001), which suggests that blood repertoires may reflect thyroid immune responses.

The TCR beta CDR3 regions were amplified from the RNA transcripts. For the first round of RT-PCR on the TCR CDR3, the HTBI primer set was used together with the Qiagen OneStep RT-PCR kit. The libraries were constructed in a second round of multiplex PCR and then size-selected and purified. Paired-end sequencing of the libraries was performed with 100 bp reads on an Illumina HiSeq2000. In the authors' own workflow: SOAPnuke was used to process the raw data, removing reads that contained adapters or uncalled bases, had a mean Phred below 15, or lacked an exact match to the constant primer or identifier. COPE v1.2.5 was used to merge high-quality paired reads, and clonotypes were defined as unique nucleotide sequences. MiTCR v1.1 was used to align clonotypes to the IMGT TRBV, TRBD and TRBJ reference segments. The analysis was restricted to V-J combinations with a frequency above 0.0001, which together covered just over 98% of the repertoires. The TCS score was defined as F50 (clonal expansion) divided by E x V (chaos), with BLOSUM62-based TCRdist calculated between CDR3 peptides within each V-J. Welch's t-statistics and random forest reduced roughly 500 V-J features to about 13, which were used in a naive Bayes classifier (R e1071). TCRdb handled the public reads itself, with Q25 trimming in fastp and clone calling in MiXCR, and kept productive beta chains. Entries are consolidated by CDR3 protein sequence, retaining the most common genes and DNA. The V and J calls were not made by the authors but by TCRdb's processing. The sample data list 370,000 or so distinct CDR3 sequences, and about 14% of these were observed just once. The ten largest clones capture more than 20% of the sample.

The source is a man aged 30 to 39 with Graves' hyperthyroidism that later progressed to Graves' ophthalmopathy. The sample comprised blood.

The DNA sequence follows: TGTGCCAGTAGTATTACGATGGACAGCCTCAATGAAAAACTGTTTTTT. This yields the protein CASSITMDSLNEKLFF. This chain is built from TRBV19 and TRBJ1-4; TRBD1 might be the D gene, on 6 matching bases. CDR1 is given as LNHDA and CDR2 as SQIVND, both from the germline V gene (reference sequence). V is clipped by 3 bases and J by 5 bases, and the sequence between their germline boundaries is 16 bases long. The CDR3, from cysteine to phenylalanine, totals 16 residues. The sequence is cut down to CDR3 DNA, 48 bases in frame from base 1.